A single sample gave rise to the 22 T cell receptor beta chains below, sequenced in a study of blood T cells in healthy people across ages. A second about 6 to 12 cycle PCR used barcoded and J-beta primers. TCRdb re-called the 5' RACE reads with MiXCR, one entry per CDR3 protein. The top ten hold around 15% of the sample, which has approximately 880,000 distinct CDR3 sequences, about 48% seen once. The sample was blood. These receptors all come from a man younger than 45 in good health.

The chain is built from TRBV2 and TRBJ1-6; no clear D gene. Between the trimmed V and J ends, which lost 7 bases and 0 bases, there was a span of 7 bases. The CDR3 spans 14 residues. CDR1 is SNHLY, CDR2 FYNNEI, per germline. The DNA for the CDR3 is TGTGCCAGCAAGGGCAGCTCCTATAATTCACCCCTCCACTTT. Protein sequence: CASKGSSYNSPLHF. The whole variable domain, remainder taken from reference TRBV2 and TRBJ1-6, is EPEVTQTPSHQVTQMGQEVILRCVPISNHLYFYWYRQILGQKVEFLVSFYNNEISEKSEIFDDQFSVERPDGSNFTLKIRSTKLEDSAMYFCASKGSSYNSPLHFGNGTRLTVT.

This sequence joins TRBV10-3 and TRBJ1-2; D is ambiguous. Germline V gives CDR1 ENHRY, CDR2 SYGVKD. The CDR3 is 12 amino acids. Trimming pared 7 bases from V and 3 bases from J, leaving 9 bases between. CDR3 DNA sequence: TGTGCCATCAATACAAGAGACTATGGCTACACCTTC. This encodes CAINTRDYGYTF.

Notes on this clonotype: One end of the junction fails to match germline, which may point to a read error. The V gene is TRBV7-9, the J gene TRBJ2-5; D might be TRBD2 (5 bases). CDR3 length: 14 residues. Germline assignment: CDR1 SEHNR and CDR2 FQNEAQ (reference sequence). The CDR3 bases are TGTGTCAGCAGCTTAGGTGGAGGAGTCAATGAGCAGTACTTC. Amino acids: CVSSLGGGVNEQYF.

CDR3 in DNA: TGCGCCAGCAGCCAAGATCGGGAACAGGGCCCATGGGGCTATGGCTACACCTTC. This sequence encodes CASSQDREQGPWGYGYTF. V usage is TRBV4-1 and J usage is TRBJ1-2; the D gene is possibly TRBD1 (6 bases). The germline CDR1 and CDR2 sequences are MGHRA and YSYEKL. There are 18 residues in the CDR3. V was trimmed by 0 bases and J by 4 bases, leaving 21 bases between them.

This chain connects TRBV20-1 to TRBJ1-1; D is perhaps TRBD1 (5 bases). The CDR3 length is 14 residues. Germline lookup yields CDR1 DFQATT and CDR2 SNEGSKA (reference sequence). The germline V and J ends were trimmed by 0 bases and 1 base, with 9 bases remaining between them. This CDR3 reads CSARDQGRNTEAFF. CDR3 DNA sequence: TGCAGTGCTAGAGATCAGGGTAGGAACACTGAAGCTTTCTTT.

The chain couples TRBV4-2 to TRBJ1-5; TRBD1 is a possible D gene (5 bases). CDR1 and CDR2 (germline): LGHNA, YNFKEQ. This CDR3 has 16 residues. Trimming shortened V by 3 bases and J by 0 bases, and 12 bases separated the two germline ends. CDR3 sequence reads: CASSQGPLDSNQPQHF. The CDR3, as DNA: TGTGCCAGCAGCCAGGGACCTCTAGATAGCAATCAGCCCCAGCATTTT.

The chain recombines TRBV5-8 with TRBJ2-3; tentative D call: TRBD2 (6 bases). Trimming pared 4 bases from V and 5 bases from J, leaving 20 bases between. Germline V gene data show CDR1 as SGHTS and CDR2 as YDEGEE. CDR3 length: 16 residues. The CDR3 reads CASSGLAFGSRDTQYF. The DNA of the CDR3 is TGTGCCAGCAGCGGTCTAGCGTTTGGATCGAGAGATACGCAGTATTTT.

The V and J genes are TRBV27 and TRBJ1-2, with 8 bases lining up with TRBD1. Germline V lookup: CDR1 MNHEY, CDR2 SMNVEV (reference sequence). The V segment lost 10 bases and the J segment 4 bases; nucleotides outside the gene matches: 5. The CDR3 extends over 12 amino acids. CDR3 bases: TGTGCCACCGACAGGGGCCCCTATGGCTACACCTTC. It translates to CATDRGPYGYTF.

Only a few counts were recorded for this clonotype. The V call is TRBV29-1, the J call TRBJ2-2, with D perhaps TRBD1 (7 bases). Germline-derived CDR1 and CDR2 are SQVTM and ANQGSEA. V was shortened by 7 bases and J by 1 base, with 13 bases between the two germline ends. The CDR3 runs 14 residues. CDR3 sequence: CSAGGQGNTGELFF. The CDR3 DNA reads as TGCAGCGCAGGGGGGCAGGGGAACACCGGGGAGCTGTTTTTT.

The chain has TRBV6-5 and TRBJ2-5, with 10 bases matching TRBD1. The germline gives CDR1 MNHEY, CDR2 SVGAGI. The junction had 6 bases not matched to a gene; V was cut back by 6 bases and J by 11 bases. CDR3 length: 12 amino acids. The CDR3 DNA is TGTGCCAGCAGGAGGACAGGGGGGGAGCAGTACTTC. It translates to CASRRTGGEQYF.

The chain carries TRBV20-1 and TRBJ2-2; no firm D call. Germline values: CDR1 DFQATT, CDR2 SNEGSKA (reference sequence). V lost 0 bases to trimming and J lost 2 bases, with 4 bases between them. CDR3 size: 13 residues. CDR3 bases: TGCAGTGCTAGAGATGTAAACACCGGGGAGCTGTTTTTT. Translated: CSARDVNTGELFF.

The table lists this clonotype with a few counts. This chain links TRBV20-1 with TRBJ2-7, with 10 bases fitting TRBD2. With 6 bases clipped from V and 5 bases from J, the junction kept 7 bases outside the gene matches. The CDR3 is 13 residues long. Germline CDR1 DFQATT, CDR2 SNEGSKA (reference sequence). The CDR3 loop reads CSARLAGVNEQYF. CDR3 DNA: TGCAGTGCCCGGCTAGCGGGGGTCAACGAGCAGTACTTC.

The genes are TRBV24-1 and TRBJ2-3; the D call may be TRBD1 or TRBD2 (6 bases each). Between the trimmed V and J ends, which lost 1 base and 3 bases, there was a span of 13 bases. CDR3 length equals 16 residues. Germline CDR1 and CDR2: KGHDR and SFDVKD. This CDR3 is CATSDFVGGGTDTQYF. CDR3 bases: TGTGCCACCAGTGATTTTGTCGGGGGCGGGACAGATACGCAGTATTTT.

This clonotype was recorded once. V gene TRBV18 combines with J gene TRBJ2-3; 7 nucleotides match TRBD1. Germline V CDR1 and CDR2: KGHSH, LQKENI. V dropped 0 bases and J dropped 3; count of bases not matched to a gene: 6. This CDR3 has 16 amino acids. The CDR3 bases are TGTGCCAGCTCACCACCGAGACAGGGTGGGACAGATACGCAGTATTTT. Translated, it gives CASSPPRQGGTDTQYF.

This rearrangement joins TRBV7-2 to TRBJ1-1; no firm D call. Trimming removed 0 bases from V and 4 bases from J, with 9 bases in between. This CDR3 contains 14 residues. In germline, CDR1 is SGHTA, CDR2 FQGNSA. The CDR3 region is CASSLAGYGTEAFF. CDR3 bases: TGTGCCAGCAGCTTAGCAGGTTATGGCACTGAAGCTTTCTTT.

This clonotype was counted a few times. The CDR3 reads CASSLRRDTEQYF. For the CDR3, the DNA is TGTGCCAGCTCTCTCAGGAGGGACACGGAGCAGTACTTC. This chain links TRBV18 with TRBJ2-5; either TRBD1 or TRBD2 may supply D (6 bases each). With 6 bases removed from V and 11 bases from J, the gap between germline ends came to 19 bases. CDR1 KGHSH and CDR2 LQKENI come from the germline V gene. The CDR3 is made up of 13 amino acids.

This clonotype was detected many times. The chain is built from TRBV12-3 or TRBV12-4 and TRBJ2-7; maybe TRBD1 (6 bases). The CDR3 extends over 14 amino acids. V was clipped by 0 bases and J by 3 bases, with 9 bases between them. CDR3 nucleotides: TGTGCCAGCAGTTTAGCCGCAGGGGACTACGAGCAGTACTTC. This translates into CASSLAAGDYEQYF.

The chain joins TRBV28 to TRBJ2-5, with a possible D match to TRBD1 (6 bases). This CDR3 is built from 15 residues. V was pared by 4 bases and J by 2 bases, with 14 bases between. Germline lookup yields CDR1 MDHEN and CDR2 SYDVKM. The CDR3 loop reads CASSSSGQTQETQYF. The CDR3 DNA sequence: TGTGCCAGCAGTTCCTCCGGACAGACACAAGAGACCCAGTACTTC.

This clonotype has ten or more counts. This chain connects TRBV10-3 to TRBJ1-2; D remains ambiguous. The CDR3 totals 13 residues. Looked up from germline, CDR1 is ENHRY and CDR2 is SYGVKD. The V end was cut by 2 bases, the J end by 2 bases, with 6 bases between. CDR3 bases: TGTGCCATCAGTGAGGGCACCAACTATGGCTACACCTTC. Translating it yields CAISEGTNYGYTF.

The V and J genes are TRBV7-8 and TRBJ2-4; 7 bases line up with TRBD1. The J call may not be correct, given that the DNA end is closer to TRBJ2-7. CDR1 and CDR2 (germline): SGHVS, FQNEAQ. This CDR3 has 14 amino acids. The CDR3 DNA reads TGTGCCAGCAGCTTCTATACAGGGGTCTACGAGCAGTACTTC. Its protein product is CASSFYTGVYEQYF.

This CDR3 is CASSLYAGRLDEQYF. DNA for the CDR3: TGTGCCAGCAGTTTATATGCGGGCCGACTGGACGAGCAGTACTTC. The gene calls are TRBV27 and TRBJ2-7; a possible D gene is TRBD2 (5 bases). Trimming stripped 1 base from V and 5 bases from J, with 15 bases between. Germline CDR1 and CDR2: MNHEY and SMNVEV (reference sequence). The CDR3 covers 15 residues.

Regarding this clonotype: A junction end diverges from the germline sequence, so it may reflect a read error. The rearrangement uses TRBV2 and TRBJ1-4; perhaps TRBD1 as D (5 bases). The germline V gene has CDR1 SNHLY and CDR2 FYNNEI. The CDR3 runs to 13 residues. The CDR3 protein is CASSDRANEKPFF. DNA of the CDR3: TGTGCCAGCAGTGACAGGGCCAATGAAAAACCGTTTTTT.